This TCR beta chain was observed in a study of human T cells and chemical hapten exposure. Deletions cut 6 bases from V and 2 bases from J, with 11 bases between. Per germline, CDR1 SQVTM and CDR2 ANQGSEA. The CDR3 spans 13 residues. Via MiXCR, TCRdb re-called the RACE reads, giving one row per CDR3 protein. The sample records under 200,000 distinct CDR3 sequences, roughly 30% being singletons. Details on this clonotype: What it binds is unknown.

General study findings and limits: No shift was seen in TCRs above 1 in 1000 frequency with DPC sensitization.

Time point: pre-sensitization, week 0. This sample's treatment: therapeutic diphenylcyclopropenone sensitization with weekly scalp DPC. The clonotype originates from a woman aged 25 to 39 with alopecia areata. Some clones in this sample may be carry-over from other donors' samples. Sequenced here: whole blood, sampled in connection with sensitization to the hapten diphenylcyclopropenone (DPC). The chain links TRBV29-1 to TRBJ1-3; D remains unclear. CDR3: CSVDLFPGNTIYF. CDR3 coding DNA: TGCAGCGTAGACCTCTTTCCTGGAAACACCATATATTTT. The full variable domain, completed using reference TRBV29-1 and TRBJ1-3, is SAVISQKPSRDICQRGTSLTIQCQVDSQVTMMFWYRQQPGQSLTLIATANQGSEATYESGFVIDKFPISRPNLTFSTLTVSNMSPEDSSIYLCSVDLFPGNTIYFGEGSWLTVV.